This is a list of T cell receptor beta chains from one sample in a study of blood T cell repertoires in COVID-19. Measured with immunoSEQ multiplex PCR; TCRdb has only the in-frame clones, and not every one. The table includes about 480,000 clones, approximately 88% detected once. Sequencing was carried out using PBMCs or T cells enriched from blood (not recorded which). These receptors came from a woman between 40 and 55 years old who had recovered from COVID-19. Each CDR3 is given without its conserved first and last residue. The size of a clone is reported for some rows only, either as once, few or many, or as a class for expanded clones.

NA,TRBV4-3,TRBJ2-3,ASSRTGGYSGSGGTDTQY
NA,TRBV24-1,TRBJ2-1,ATSDFRGEQF
NA,TRBV29-1,TRBJ1-1,SAQKKLTGTAF
NA,TRBV4-1,TRBJ1-6,ASSQVVRSSYNSPLH
NA,TRBV5-1,TRBJ1-1,ASSALGVEITEAF
NA,TRBV7-2,TRBJ1-2,ASSLTGGVGYGYT
NA,TRBV29-1,TRBJ1-2,SAQGTVYGYT
NA,TRBV18,TRBJ1-1,ASSPKHGNTEAF
NA,TRBV7-8,TRBJ2-5,ASSFSVQETQY
NA,TRBV19,TRBJ1-3,ASSTRLGNTIY
NA,TRBV2,TRBJ1-5,ASSEGQGEQPQH
NA,TRBV7-6,TRBJ2-7,ASSLVASGIQEQY
NA,TRBV5-1,TRBJ2-5,ASSLPHETQY
NA,TRBV10-1,TRBJ1-3,ASSSGGEGNTIY
NA,TRBV7-2,TRBJ1-1,ASSLDRNTEAF
NA,TRBV28,TRBJ1-1,ASRIGPGGFEAF
NA,TRBV9,TRBJ2-2,ASSGPETGYNRELF
NA,TRBV19,TRBJ1-2,ASSTTGGNYGYT
NA,TRBV5-6,TRBJ2-7,ASSFATTYEQY
few,TRBV5-1,TRBJ2-1,ASSFGGRSSYNEQF
NA,TRBV28,TRBJ2-7,ATDSSSYEQY
NA,TRBV18,TRBJ2-2,ASSPGQNTGELF
NA,TRBV18,TRBJ2-7,ASSRDRGNYEQY
NA,TRBV7-2,TRBJ2-2,ASSLVGQGAGGELF
NA,TRBV18,TRBJ1-1,ASSLGGQGNTEAF
NA,TRBV6-2/TRBV6-3,TRBJ2-3,ASSPGTSGTDTQY
NA,TRBV12-2,TRBJ2-3,ASRLEPGVAKTDTQY
NA,TRBV5-3,TRBJ1-5,ARSLVSGRQGVAQPQH
NA,TRBV7-2,TRBJ1-1,ASSPPNRGPHH
NA,TRBV28,TRBJ1-3,ASSFGGYSGNTIY
NA,TRBV7-8,TRBJ1-2,ASSSDSSYGYT
few,TRBV27,TRBJ1-2,ASSPRTGGDYGYT
NA,TRBV25-1,TRBJ2-1,ASSERGSRSYNEQF
NA,TRBV6-2/TRBV6-3,TRBJ1-2,ASSFGTSGYT
NA,TRBV7-9,TRBJ1-2,ASSLEFYRRGGNYGYT
NA,TRBV4-3,TRBJ2-5,ASSQGTGRETQY
NA,TRBV4-3,TRBJ2-7,ASSQDWSRGSSYEQY
NA,TRBV7-6,TRBJ1-1,ASSLGGGETEAF
NA,TRBV4-2,TRBJ1-1,ASSHYSTGDGTEAF
NA,TRBV5-1,TRBJ2-3,ASSWATGTYGTDTQY
NA,TRBV25-1,TRBJ1-1,ASSGGGENTEAF
NA,TRBV7-2,TRBJ1-1,ASSFGGGRAF
NA,TRBV23-1,TRBJ1-4,ASSPRDRSNEKLF
NA,TRBV24-1,TRBJ1-5,ATSDLGQPQH
NA,TRBV19,TRBJ1-5,ASSIGRGGNQPQH
NA,TRBV5-1,TRBJ1-3,ASSLPAEPFSGNTIY
NA,TRBV5-1,TRBJ1-1,ASSLRGRDTEAF